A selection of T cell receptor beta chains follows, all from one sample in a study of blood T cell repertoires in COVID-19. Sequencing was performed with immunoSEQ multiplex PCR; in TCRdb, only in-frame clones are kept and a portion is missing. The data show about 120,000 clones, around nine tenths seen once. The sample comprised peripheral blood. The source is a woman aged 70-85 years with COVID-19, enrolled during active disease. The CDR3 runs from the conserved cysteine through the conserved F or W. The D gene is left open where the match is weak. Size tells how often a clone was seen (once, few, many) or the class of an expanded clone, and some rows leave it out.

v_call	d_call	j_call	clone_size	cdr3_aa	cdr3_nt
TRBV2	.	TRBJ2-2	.	CASSEPGGIHTGELFF	TGTGCCAGCAGTGAGCCCGGGGGAATACACACCGGGGAGCTGTTTTTT
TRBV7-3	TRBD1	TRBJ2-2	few	CASSLDWDRPGELFF	TGTGCCAGCAGCTTAGACTGGGACAGGCCCGGGGAGCTGTTTTTT
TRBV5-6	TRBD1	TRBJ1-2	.	CASSAVTGVGYGYTF	TGTGCCAGCAGCGCCGTGACAGGGGTGGGCTATGGCTACACCTTC
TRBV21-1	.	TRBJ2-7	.	CASSKLGGGRYEQYF	TGTGCCAGCAGCAAACTCGGCGGGGGGAGATACGAGCAGTACTTC
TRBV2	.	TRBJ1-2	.	CASTEQAYGYTF	TGTGCCAGCACCGAACAGGCCTATGGCTACACCTTC
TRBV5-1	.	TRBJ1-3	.	CASSLLTGERGNTIYF	TGCGCCAGCAGCTTACTGACGGGGGAACGGGGAAACACCATATATTTT
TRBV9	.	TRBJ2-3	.	CASSPLVWGADTQYF	TGTGCCAGCAGCCCCCTAGTTTGGGGGGCAGATACGCAGTATTTT
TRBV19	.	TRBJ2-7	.	CASSNPGAIFYEQYF	TGTGCCAGTAGTAACCCAGGGGCCATCTTCTACGAGCAGTACTTC
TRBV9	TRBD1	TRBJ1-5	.	CASSEGQTQPQHF	TGTGCCAGCAGCGAGGGACAGACGCAGCCCCAGCATTTT
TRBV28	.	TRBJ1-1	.	CASILTPTRTEAFF	TGTGCCAGCATCCTGACACCTACCCGGACTGAAGCTTTCTTT
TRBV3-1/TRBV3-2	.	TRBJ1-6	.	CASSQDRTPNSPLHF	TGTGCCAGCAGCCAAGATAGGACACCTAATTCACCCCTCCACTTT
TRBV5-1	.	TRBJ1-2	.	CANSLEAGANYGYTF	TGCGCCAACAGCTTGGAGGCCGGGGCTAACTATGGCTACACCTTC
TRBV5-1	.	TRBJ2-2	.	CASSSLTGNTGELFF	TGCGCCAGCAGCTCCCTGACAGGTAACACCGGGGAGCTGTTTTTT
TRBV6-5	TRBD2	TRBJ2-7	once	CASSRTSGTYEQYF	TGTGCCAGCAGCCGGACTAGCGGGACCTACGAGCAGTACTTC
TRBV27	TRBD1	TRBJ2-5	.	CASKGPGDRGWTQYF	TGTGCCAGCAAAGGGCCGGGGGACAGGGGCTGGACCCAGTACTTC
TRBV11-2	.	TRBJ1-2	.	CASSLVGDYGYTF	TGTGCCAGCAGCTTAGTCGGGGACTATGGCTACACCTTC
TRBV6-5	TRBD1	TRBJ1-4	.	CASRARTGIHEKLFF	TGTGCCAGCAGAGCCCGGACAGGTATCCATGAAAAACTGTTTTTT
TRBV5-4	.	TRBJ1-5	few	CASSLGRSNQPQHF	TGTGCCAGCAGCTTGGGCAGGAGCAATCAGCCCCAGCATTTT
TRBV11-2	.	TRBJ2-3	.	CASGNAGSTDTQYF	TGTGCCAGCGGTAACGCGGGGAGCACAGATACGCAGTATTTT
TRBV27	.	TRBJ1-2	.	CASSLSGRNYGYTF	TGTGCCAGCAGTTTATCTGGCCGCAACTATGGCTACACCTTC
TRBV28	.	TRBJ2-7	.	CATKHGQSYEQYF	TGTGCCACCAAACATGGGCAATCGTACGAGCAGTACTTC
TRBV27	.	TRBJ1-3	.	CASSLRPGVSGNTIYF	TGTGCCAGCAGTTTAAGACCAGGGGTTTCTGGAAACACCATATATTTT
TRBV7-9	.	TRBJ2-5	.	CASSLVAAQETQYF	TGTGCCAGCAGCTTAGTAGCGGCCCAAGAGACCCAGTACTTC
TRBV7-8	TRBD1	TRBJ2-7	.	CASSSTGSFYEQYF	TGTGCCAGCAGCTCGACAGGGTCGTTCTACGAGCAGTACTTC
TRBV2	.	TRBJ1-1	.	CASRRAPGMNTEAFF	TGTGCCAGCAGGCGGGCTCCCGGAATGAACACTGAAGCTTTCTTT
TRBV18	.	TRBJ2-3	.	CASSPELRPSTDTQYF	TGTGCCAGCTCACCAGAACTAAGGCCAAGCACAGATACGCAGTATTTT
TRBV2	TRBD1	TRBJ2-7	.	CASREGQAAYEQYF	TGTGCCAGCAGAGAGGGACAGGCCGCCTACGAGCAGTACTTC
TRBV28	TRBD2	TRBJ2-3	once	CASSSGGSTDTQYF	TGTGCCAGCTCTAGCGGGGGTAGCACAGATACGCAGTATTTT
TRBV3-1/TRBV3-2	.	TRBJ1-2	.	CASSPTANYGYTF	TGTGCCAGCAGCCCAACAGCTAACTATGGCTACACCTTC
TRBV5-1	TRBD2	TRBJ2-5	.	CASSLSPSGGARETQYF	TGCGCCAGCAGCTTGTCTCCTAGCGGGGGGGCCCGAGAGACCCAGTACTTC
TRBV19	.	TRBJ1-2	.	CASRPGLSSGGYTF	TGTGCCAGCCGTCCGGGACTCAGCAGTGGTGGCTACACCTTC
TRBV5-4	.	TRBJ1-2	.	CASSLAGVLLGGYTF	TGTGCCAGCAGCTTGGCGGGGGTACTTTTAGGTGGCTACACCTTC
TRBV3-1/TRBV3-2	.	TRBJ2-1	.	CASSQSSSYNEQFF	TGTGCCAGCAGCCAATCTAGCTCCTACAATGAGCAGTTCTTC
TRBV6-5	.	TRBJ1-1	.	CATKDTPNTEAFF	TGTGCCACCAAGGACACGCCGAACACTGAAGCTTTCTTT
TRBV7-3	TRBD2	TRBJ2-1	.	CASSHQSGGSYNEQFF	TGTGCCAGCAGCCATCAGAGCGGGGGGTCCTACAATGAGCAGTTCTTC
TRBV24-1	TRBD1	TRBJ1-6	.	CATSDPRQGANSPLHF	TGTGCCACCAGTGATCCCAGACAGGGGGCAAATTCACCCCTCCACTTT
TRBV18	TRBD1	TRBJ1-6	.	CASSQNVGQADNSPLHF	TGTGCCAGCTCACAAAATGTGGGACAGGCAGATAATTCACCCCTCCACTTT
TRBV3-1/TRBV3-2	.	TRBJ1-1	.	CASSQGRYTEAFF	TGTGCCAGCAGCCAAGGGCGGTACACTGAAGCTTTCTTT
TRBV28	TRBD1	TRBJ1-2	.	CASRGTAVYGYTF	TGTGCCAGCAGGGGGACAGCTGTCTATGGCTACACCTTC
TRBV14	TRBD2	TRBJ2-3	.	CASSQDLAGDTQYF	TGTGCCAGCAGCCAAGATCTAGCGGGGGATACGCAGTATTTT
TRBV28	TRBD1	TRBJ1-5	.	CASSPQQGADNQPQHF	TGTGCCAGCAGTCCCCAGCAGGGGGCGGACAATCAGCCCCAGCATTTT
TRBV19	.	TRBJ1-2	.	CASSIHLAWAYGYTF	TGTGCCAGTAGTATACACCTGGCGTGGGCCTATGGCTACACCTTC
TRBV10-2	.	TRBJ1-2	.	CASSEAGAFVYGYTF	TGCGCCAGCAGTGAGGCGGGGGCTTTTGTCTATGGCTACACCTTC
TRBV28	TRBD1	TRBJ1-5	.	CASSVRDRGNQPQHF	TGTGCCAGCAGTGTCCGGGACAGGGGCAATCAGCCCCAGCATTTT
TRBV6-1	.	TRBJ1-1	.	CASSEPGWNTEAFF	TGTGCCAGCAGTGAACCGGGTTGGAACACTGAAGCTTTCTTT
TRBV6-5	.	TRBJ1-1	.	CASGTVGEGDTEAFF	TGTGCCAGCGGTACCGTAGGGGAAGGGGACACTGAAGCTTTCTTT
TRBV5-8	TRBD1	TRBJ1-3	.	CASSWSRGTGDTIYF	TGTGCCAGCAGCTGGAGCAGGGGCACAGGGGACACCATATATTTT
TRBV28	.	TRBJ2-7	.	CASVSQGRSYEQYF	TGTGCCAGCGTGAGCCAGGGTAGGTCCTACGAGCAGTACTTC
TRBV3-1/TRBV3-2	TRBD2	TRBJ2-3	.	CASSRDLTSGGEVYF	TGTGCCAGCAGCCGGGACCTGACTAGCGGGGGGGAAGTGTATTTT
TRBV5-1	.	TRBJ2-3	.	CASSLVRGQTDTQYF	TGCGCCAGCAGCTTGGTCAGGGGTCAAACAGATACGCAGTATTTT
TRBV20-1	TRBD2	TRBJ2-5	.	CRALGGETQYF	TGCAGGGCCCTCGGGGGGGAGACCCAGTACTTC
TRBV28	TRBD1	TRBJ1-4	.	CASSSQGAGNEKLFF	TGTGCCAGCAGCTCCCAGGGGGCCGGAAATGAAAAACTGTTTTTT
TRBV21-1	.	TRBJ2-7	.	CASSLEDRKISYEQYF	TGTGCCAGCAGCCTCGAGGACAGGAAAATCTCCTACGAGCAGTACTTC
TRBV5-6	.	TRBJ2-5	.	CASSLRQVVSRETQYF	TGTGCCAGCAGCTTAAGACAGGTGGTCTCACGGGAGACCCAGTACTTC
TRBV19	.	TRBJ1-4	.	CASSIIPGATNEKLFF	TGTGCCAGTAGTATCATTCCAGGGGCAACTAATGAAAAACTGTTTTTT
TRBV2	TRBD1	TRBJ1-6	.	CASSEGTGDSSYNSPLHF	TGTGCCAGCAGTGAAGGGACAGGCGACAGCTCCTATAATTCACCCCTCCACTTT
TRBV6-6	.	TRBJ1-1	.	CASSYSGGTEAFF	TGTGCCAGCAGTTACTCGGGGGGCACTGAAGCTTTCTTT
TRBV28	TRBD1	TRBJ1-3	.	CASSDRGSGNTIYF	TGTGCCAGCAGTGACAGGGGGTCCGGAAACACCATATATTTT
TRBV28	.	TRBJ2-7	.	CASSFRQNYQYF	TGTGCCAGCAGTTTTCGACAGAACTATCAGTACTTC
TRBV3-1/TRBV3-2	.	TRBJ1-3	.	CASRRDDSSGNTIYF	TGTGCCAGCCGGAGGGACGACTCCTCTGGAAACACCATATATTTT